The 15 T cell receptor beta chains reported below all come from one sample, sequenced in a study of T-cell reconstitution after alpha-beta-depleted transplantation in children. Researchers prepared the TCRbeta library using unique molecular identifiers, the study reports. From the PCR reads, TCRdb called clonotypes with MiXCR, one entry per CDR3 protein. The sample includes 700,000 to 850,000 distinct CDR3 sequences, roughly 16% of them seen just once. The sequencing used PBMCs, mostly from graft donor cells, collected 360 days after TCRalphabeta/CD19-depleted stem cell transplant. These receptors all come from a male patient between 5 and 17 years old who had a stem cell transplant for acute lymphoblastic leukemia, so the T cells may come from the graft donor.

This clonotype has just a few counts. The CDR3: CASSSRGLSEAFF. CDR3 nucleotide sequence: TGTGCCAGCAGCTCCAGGGGCCTATCTGAAGCTTTCTTT. The V call is TRBV7-3, the J call TRBJ1-1; D might be TRBD1 (6 bases). CDR1 and CDR2 from the germline V gene are SGHTA and FQGTGA. Trimming cost V 4 bases and J 6 bases, with 12 bases left between them. CDR3 length: 13 amino acids.

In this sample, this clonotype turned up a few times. CDR3 DNA sequence: TGTGCCAGCACCCTGGTCCAAAGGGAGACGCAGTATTTT. The encoded protein is CASTLVQRETQYF. V is TRBV5-6 and J is TRBJ2-3; tentatively, D is TRBD2 (5 bases). Germline CDR1 SGHDT, CDR2 YYEEEE. CDR3 size: 13 residues. The germline V and J ends were trimmed by 6 bases and 9 bases, with 17 bases remaining between them.

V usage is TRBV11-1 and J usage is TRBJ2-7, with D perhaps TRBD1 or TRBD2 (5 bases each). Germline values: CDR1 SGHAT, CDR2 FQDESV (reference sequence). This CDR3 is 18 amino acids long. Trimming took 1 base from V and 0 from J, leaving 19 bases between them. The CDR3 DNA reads TGTGCCAGCAGCTTAGGTCGCAGGAGGACACCAAGCTCCTACGAGCAGTACTTC. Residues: CASSLGRRRTPSSYEQYF.

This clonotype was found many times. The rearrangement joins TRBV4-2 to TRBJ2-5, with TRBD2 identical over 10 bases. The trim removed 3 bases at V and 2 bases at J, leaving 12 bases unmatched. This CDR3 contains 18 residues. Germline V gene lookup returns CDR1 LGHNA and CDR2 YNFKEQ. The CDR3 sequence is CASSHPILLAGVQETQYF. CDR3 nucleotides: TGTGCCAGCAGCCACCCGATACTTCTAGCGGGAGTACAAGAGACCCAGTACTTC.

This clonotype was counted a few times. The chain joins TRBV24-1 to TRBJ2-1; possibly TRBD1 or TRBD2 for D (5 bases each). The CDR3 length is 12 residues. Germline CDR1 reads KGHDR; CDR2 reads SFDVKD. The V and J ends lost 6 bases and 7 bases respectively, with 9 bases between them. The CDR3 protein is CATSSWGNEQFF. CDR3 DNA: TGTGCCACCAGTAGCTGGGGGAATGAGCAGTTCTTC.

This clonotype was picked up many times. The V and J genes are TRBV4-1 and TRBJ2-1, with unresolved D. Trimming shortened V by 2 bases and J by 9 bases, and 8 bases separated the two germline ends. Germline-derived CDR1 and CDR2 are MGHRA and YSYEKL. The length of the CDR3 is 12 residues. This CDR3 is CASSQYTGEQFF. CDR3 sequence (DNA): TGCGCCAGCAGCCAATACACGGGTGAGCAGTTCTTC.

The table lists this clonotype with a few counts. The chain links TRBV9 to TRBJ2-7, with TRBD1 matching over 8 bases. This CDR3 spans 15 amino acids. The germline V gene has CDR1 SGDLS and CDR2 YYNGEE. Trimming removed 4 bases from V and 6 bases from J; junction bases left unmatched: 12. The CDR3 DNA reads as TGTGCCAGCAGCAACAACGGACAGGGTATCGGCGAGCAGTACTTC. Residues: CASSNNGQGIGEQYF.

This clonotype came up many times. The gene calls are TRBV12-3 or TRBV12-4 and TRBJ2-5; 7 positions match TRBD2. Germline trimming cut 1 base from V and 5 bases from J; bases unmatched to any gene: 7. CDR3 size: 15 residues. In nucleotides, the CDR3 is TGTGCCAGCAGTTTAGGGGGGGGTGCCATGGAGACCCAGTACTTC. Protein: CASSLGGGAMETQYF.

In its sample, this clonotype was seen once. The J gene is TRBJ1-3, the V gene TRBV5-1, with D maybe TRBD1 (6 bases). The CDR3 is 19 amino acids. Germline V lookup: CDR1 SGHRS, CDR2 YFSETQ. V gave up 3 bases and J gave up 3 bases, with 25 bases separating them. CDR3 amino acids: CASSSQGGSGRGLGNTIYF. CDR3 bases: TGCGCCAGCAGCTCCCAGGGCGGATCCGGACGGGGGCTTGGAAACACCATATATTTT.

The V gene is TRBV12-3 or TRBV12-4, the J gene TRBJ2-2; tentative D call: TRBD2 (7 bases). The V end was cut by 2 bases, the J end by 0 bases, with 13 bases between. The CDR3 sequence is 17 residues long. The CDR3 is CASSLKAGHSNTGELFF. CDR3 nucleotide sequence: TGTGCCAGCAGTTTAAAAGCGGGACACTCGAACACCGGGGAGCTGTTTTTT.

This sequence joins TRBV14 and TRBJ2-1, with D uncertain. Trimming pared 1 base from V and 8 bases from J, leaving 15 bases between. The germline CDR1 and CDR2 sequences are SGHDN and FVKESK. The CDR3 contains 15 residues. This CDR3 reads CASSQVWSRMDEQFF. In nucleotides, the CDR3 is TGTGCCAGCAGCCAAGTCTGGTCAAGAATGGATGAGCAGTTCTTC.

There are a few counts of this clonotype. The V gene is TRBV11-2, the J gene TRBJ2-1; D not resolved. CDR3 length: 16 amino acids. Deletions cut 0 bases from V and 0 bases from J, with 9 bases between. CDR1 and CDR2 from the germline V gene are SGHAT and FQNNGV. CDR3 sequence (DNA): TGTGCCAGCAGCTTAGATTCGCCTAGCTCCTACAATGAGCAGTTCTTC. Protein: CASSLDSPSSYNEQFF.

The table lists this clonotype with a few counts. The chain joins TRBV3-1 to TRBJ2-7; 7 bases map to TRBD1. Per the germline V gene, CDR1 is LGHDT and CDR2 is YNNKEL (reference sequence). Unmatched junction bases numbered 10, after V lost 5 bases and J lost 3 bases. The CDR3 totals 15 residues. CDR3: CASSYRTGPFYEQYF. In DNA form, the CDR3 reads TGTGCCAGCAGCTACCGGACAGGACCCTTCTACGAGCAGTACTTC.

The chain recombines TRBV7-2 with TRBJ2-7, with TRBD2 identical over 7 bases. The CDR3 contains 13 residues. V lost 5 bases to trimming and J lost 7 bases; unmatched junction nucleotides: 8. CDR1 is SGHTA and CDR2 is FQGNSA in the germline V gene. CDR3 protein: CASSTGASGEQYF. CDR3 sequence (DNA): TGTGCCAGCAGCACCGGGGCTAGCGGAGAGCAGTACTTC.

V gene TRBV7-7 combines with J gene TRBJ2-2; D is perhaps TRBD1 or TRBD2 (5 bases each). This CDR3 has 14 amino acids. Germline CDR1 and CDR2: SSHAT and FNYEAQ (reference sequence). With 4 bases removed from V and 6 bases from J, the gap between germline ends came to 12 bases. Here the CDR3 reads CASSWGTDPGELFF. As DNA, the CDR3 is TGTGCCAGCAGCTGGGGGACGGATCCCGGGGAGCTGTTTTTT.